This TCR beta chain appears in the sequencing data of a study of blood T cell repertoires in COVID-19. Overall study: Both acute and convalescent COVID-19 samples were obtained from the United States, Italy and Spain. The analysed material was cDNA or gDNA that came from T cells, B-cell-depleted T cells, or PBMCs.

Using immunoSEQ multiplex PCR, the repertoire was profiled, and TCRdb retains in-frame clones only, with some absent. Of approximately 200,000 clones listed, around 85% are singletons. Germline V gives CDR1 WNHNN, CDR2 SYGVQD (reference sequence). The CDR3 has 15 amino acids. V gave up 4 bases and J gave up 3 bases, with 15 bases separating them. J is TRBJ2-5 and V is TRBV10-1; D is possibly TRBD2 (6 bases). The specimen was peripheral blood. This TCR derives from a woman between 45 and 65 years old with acute or convalescent COVID-19. The CDR3 loop reads CASSGGVGTKETQYF. CDR3 in DNA: TGCGCCAGCAGTGGCGGGGTAGGTACGAAAGAGACCCAGTACTTC.